This T cell receptor delta chain was obtained from a study of gamma-delta chains in newborns, infants, children (dated by TCRdb to between 2018 and 2021). A note on the overall study: In the study title, it is stated that polyclonal expansion of innate gammadelta T cells is driven by microbial exposure immediately after birth. The study investigated how microbial exposure shaped innate gammadelta T cell populations in human newborns immediately after birth.

Sequenced on an Illumina MiSeq. With CATT, TCRdb called clones again from the public reads; duplicate DNA rows were later joined. In all, the sample holds about 4,200 delta-chain clones, and about 15% of those were seen once. The ten largest clones take up around 8.8% of the sample. The sample holds one count of this clone. Its antigen target is currently unknown. The germline gene is not matched at one end of the junction; a read error may be the cause. Counted from cysteine to phenylalanine, this CDR3 has 19 amino acids. Left in the record is the CDR3 DNA by itself, 57 bases read in frame from the first base. CDR1 GEAIGNYY and CDR2 EKD are derived from the germline V gene.

Sequencing was performed on blood. The chain joins TRDV2 to TRDJ1, with the D gene too uncertain to name. Assignment of the J gene here rests on matching the DNA to germline, because TCRdb gives none. This sequence was found in a child who was a newborn, infant or young child, either healthy, febrile or measles-vaccinated (not recorded which). CDR3 region: CAFDRRGETARVCTDKLIF. DNA sequence: TGTGCCTTTGACCGACGGGGTGAGACGGCTCGTGTTTGCACCGATAAACTCATCTTT.